Each of the 18 T cell receptor beta chains below was sequenced from the same sample in a study of T cell clones after liver transplantation. Libraries were prepared by immunoSEQ multiplex PCR; TCRdb keeps only in-frame clonotypes and omits some of them. Of 98,000 or so clones in the sample, more than 75% are singletons; the top ten hold approximately 0.93%. The sample here was CD4+ T cells from blood, taken before liver transplant. The receptors stem from a human donor who received a liver transplant.

This rearrangement joins TRBV25-1 to TRBJ2-1; D is unclear. Per germline, CDR1 MGHDK and CDR2 SYGVNS. Trimming removed 2 bases at V and 8 bases at J, with 4 bases between. The CDR3 sequence is 11 residues long. CDR3 residues: CASSEHDEQFF. CDR3 nucleotide sequence: TGTGCCAGCAGTGAACATGATGAGCAGTTCTTC.

CDR3 bases: TGTGCCAGCAGCATCGTAGTCTCCTATGGCTACACCTTC. It encodes CASSIVVSYGYTF. The chain couples TRBV6-6 to TRBJ1-2; no definite D call. The CDR3 consists of 13 residues. Germline V gene data show CDR1 as MNHNY and CDR2 as SVGAGI (reference sequence). Between the trimmed V and J ends, which lost 6 bases and 4 bases, there was a span of 12 bases.

With respect to this clone: Other DNA variants within this sample encode the same CDR3. CDR3 sequence (DNA): TGTGCCAGCAGTTTGAGGGTCACTGAAGCTTTCTTT. It yields the protein CASSLRVTEAFF. The chain is built from TRBV28 and TRBJ1-1; D ambiguous. Germline values: CDR1 MDHEN, CDR2 SYDVKM. The CDR3 has 12 amino acids. V lost 3 bases and J 4 bases, leaving 6 bases between the germline ends.

V gene TRBV27 combines with J gene TRBJ2-3; no reliable D call. This CDR3 comprises 12 residues. With 3 bases removed from V and 7 bases from J, the gap between germline ends came to 8 bases. Germline V CDR1 and CDR2: MNHEY, SMNVEV (reference sequence). This chain's CDR3 is CASSLVGNTQYF. The CDR3 DNA sequence: TGTGCCAGCAGTTTGGTCGGTAATACGCAGTATTTT.

V usage is TRBV5-8 and J usage is TRBJ2-7; 10 nucleotides match TRBD1. CDR3 length equals 15 residues. Germline V gene lookup returns CDR1 SGHTS and CDR2 YDEGEE. V lost 4 bases to trimming and J lost 1 base; unmatched junction nucleotides: 5. The CDR3 region has the DNA TGTGCCAGCAGCCGTCCGGGACAGGGGTCCTACGAGCAGTACTTC. Translation: CASSRPGQGSYEQYF.

The gene calls are TRBV7-9 and TRBJ2-1; TRBD1 might be the D (7 bases). Germline V gene sequence: CDR1 SEHNR, CDR2 FQNEAQ (reference sequence). V gave up 3 bases and J gave up 9 bases, with 24 bases separating them. The CDR3 runs 17 residues. The CDR3 protein is CASSFLIPTQGRSEQFF. The CDR3 DNA reads TGTGCCAGCAGCTTCCTCATCCCCACACAGGGGAGGAGTGAGCAGTTCTTC.

The gene calls are TRBV15 and TRBJ1-1; 7 nucleotides line up with TRBD1. The CDR3 extends over 17 amino acids. CDR1 is LNHNV, CDR2 YYDKDF, per germline (reference sequence). V shed 0 bases and J 4 bases; nucleotides not matched to a gene: 11. CDR3 loop: CATSREFFIDRATEAFF. The DNA for the CDR3 is TGTGCCACCAGCAGAGAATTCTTTATAGACAGGGCCACTGAAGCTTTCTTT.

The V gene is TRBV5-5, the J gene TRBJ2-7; 8 nucleotides agree with TRBD1. Germline lookup yields CDR1 SGHKS and CDR2 YYEKEE (reference sequence). V lost 1 base to trimming and J lost 2 bases; unmatched junction nucleotides: 8. CDR3 length equals 16 residues. The CDR3 loop is CASSLSPGTGTYEQYF. DNA of the CDR3: TGTGCCAGCAGCTTGTCCCCCGGGACAGGAACCTACGAGCAGTACTTC.

The V call is TRBV18, the J call TRBJ1-5; 7 bases line up with TRBD1. Germline-derived CDR1 and CDR2 are KGHSH and LQKENI. Trimming took 4 bases from V and 5 from J; bases not matched to a gene: 2. CDR3 length: 13 residues. The CDR3 DNA follows: TGTGCCAGCTCACTAGGACAGGATCAGCCCCAGCATTTT. It codes for CASSLGQDQPQHF.

The rearrangement joins TRBV7-8 to TRBJ1-2; no definite D call. This CDR3 comprises 12 residues. Germline loops: CDR1 SGHVS, CDR2 FQNEAQ. The ends were cut back, 0 bases at V and 13 bases at J, with 12 bases in the middle. The chain's CDR3 is CASSLAGGQSTF. DNA of the CDR3: TGTGCCAGCAGCTTAGCGGGAGGCCAGAGCACCTTC.

In DNA, the CDR3 is TGTGCCAGCAGCTTAAGGCTGAACACTGAAGCTTTCTTT. Its translation is CASSLRLNTEAFF. The chain carries TRBV7-6 and TRBJ1-1, with unresolved D. The CDR3 extends over 13 amino acids. CDR1 is SGHVS, CDR2 FNYEAQ, per germline. V was trimmed by 2 bases and J by 0 bases, leaving 4 bases between them.

This chain connects TRBV19 to TRBJ2-2; the D gene is possibly TRBD1 (5 bases). The CDR3 is made up of 13 amino acids. Germline CDR1 and CDR2: LNHDA and SQIVND (reference sequence). V was shortened by 4 bases and J by 5 bases, with 8 bases between the two germline ends. The CDR3 loop is CASSTQGTGELFF. Written as DNA, the CDR3 is TGTGCCAGTAGTACCCAGGGTACCGGGGAGCTGTTTTTT.

Here the CDR3 reads CASSPLIWTTNEKLFF. CDR3 DNA sequence: TGTGCCAGCAGTCCGCTCATATGGACAACTAATGAAAAACTGTTTTTT. The chain recombines TRBV27 with TRBJ1-4; D uncertain. The germline V and J ends were trimmed by 5 bases and 0 bases, with 13 bases remaining between them. Germline V lookup: CDR1 MNHEY, CDR2 SMNVEV (reference sequence). This CDR3 is 16 amino acids long.

This chain links TRBV4-1 with TRBJ2-7; TRBD2 might be the D (5 bases). The CDR3 has 16 amino acids. Trimming shortened V by 0 bases and J by 7 bases, and 19 bases separated the two germline ends. Per the germline V gene, CDR1 is MGHRA and CDR2 is YSYEKL. CDR3 bases: TGCGCCAGCAGCCAAGATAAGGGCTCCGGACGGGGTGAGCAGTACTTC. Translating gives CASSQDKGSGRGEQYF.

The chain carries TRBV5-1 and TRBJ2-3; TRBD2 agrees at 7 bases. Per germline, CDR1 SGHRS and CDR2 YFSETQ. There are 15 residues in the CDR3. V shed 2 bases, J shed 3 bases, and the junction held 6 bases outside the gene matches. The CDR3, as DNA: TGCGCCAGCAGCTTTCGGCGCGGGAGTACAGATACGCAGTATTTT. It encodes CASSFRRGSTDTQYF.

This clone appeared a single time. The CDR3 DNA sequence: TGTGCCAGCTCACCAGGGGGCGGGAACACTGAAGCTTTCTTT. Encoded protein: CASSPGGGNTEAFF. This chain uses TRBV18 with TRBJ1-1; a weak D match, TRBD1 (6 bases). The V end lost 2 bases, the J end lost 1 base, and 8 bases lay between the germline ends. The CDR3 totals 14 residues. Per germline, CDR1 KGHSH and CDR2 LQKENI.

This chain uses TRBV6-1 with TRBJ2-5; 10 bases fit TRBD2. Germline-derived CDR1 and CDR2 are MNHNS and SASEGT. The CDR3 is made up of 17 amino acids. J was trimmed by 1 base and V by 0 bases; bases with no gene match: 5. The CDR3 loop is CASSEAQAGGLQETQYF. CDR3 in DNA: TGTGCCAGCAGTGAAGCGCAAGCGGGGGGGCTCCAAGAGACCCAGTACTTC.

Here the CDR3 DNA reads TGTGCCAGCTCACCACGGGGGGCCCTGCAAGAGACCCAGTACTTC. It encodes CASSPRGALQETQYF. This chain joins TRBV18 and TRBJ2-5, with D tentatively TRBD1 or TRBD2 (6 bases each). In germline, CDR1 is KGHSH, CDR2 LQKENI. V gave up 1 base and J gave up 2 bases, with 11 bases separating them. The CDR3 runs to 15 residues. The full variable domain, with the rest looked up from reference TRBV18 and TRBJ2-5, is NAGVMQNPRHLVRRRGQEARLRCSPMKGHSHVYWYRQLPEEGLKFMVYLQKENIIDESGMPKERFSAEFPKEGPSILRIQQVVRGDSAAYFCASSPRGALQETQYFGPGTRLLVL.